This T cell receptor (beta chain) was sequenced in a study of OX40 agonist ivuxolimab in advanced cancers. From germline, CDR1 is SEHNR and CDR2 FQNEAQ (reference sequence). The CDR3 consists of 14 residues. The J segment lost 7 bases and the V segment lost 5 bases, leaving 7 bases of the junction unmatched. Method: immunoSEQ multiplex PCR; TCRdb's copy keeps in-frame clones and lacks some. The sample lists some 95,000 clones, around 85% occurring once. The V gene is TRBV7-9, the J gene TRBJ1-5, with 8 positions matching TRBD1. The sample here was CD4+ or CD8+ T cells sorted from blood, taken in a trial of the OX40 agonist ivuxolimab. This TCR was sampled from an adult with an advanced solid tumor such as melanoma, head and neck, liver or kidney cancer. The CDR3 DNA reads as TGTGCCAGCAGCAAGGACAGGGCTCGGCAGCCCCAGCATTTT. It yields the protein CASSKDRARQPQHF.